This TCR beta chain was recovered during a study of Graves' ophthalmopathy and Graves' hyperthyroidism. Findings of the study overall: In blood, most expanded thyroid clonotypes above 0.001 frequency were also detected.

The germline V and J ends were trimmed by 0 bases and 8 bases, with 10 bases remaining between them. The CDR3 has 12 amino acids. Germline values: CDR1 GTSNPN, CDR2 SVGIG (reference sequence). This clonotype came up many times. The antigen remains undetermined. Uncontrolled infections, other autoimmune diseases, pregnancy or lactation barred patients from enrollment. RNA transcripts yielded amplified TCR beta CDR3 regions. HTBI primers were used in a first-round RT-PCR, which preceded a second-round multiplex PCR. TCRdb independently ran MiXCR on the multiplex PCR reads; one entry per CDR3 protein. Of over a million distinct CDR3 sequences listed, 35% to 40% are singletons.

The clonotype comes from an adult man with Graves' hyperthyroidism. The chain uses TRBV30 and TRBJ1-1; D is ambiguous. The source material was peripheral blood or thyroid tissue (not recorded which). The CDR3 bases are TGTGCCTGGAGTGTTCGAGGGCGCGAAGCTTTCTTT. Its protein product is CAWSVRGREAFF.